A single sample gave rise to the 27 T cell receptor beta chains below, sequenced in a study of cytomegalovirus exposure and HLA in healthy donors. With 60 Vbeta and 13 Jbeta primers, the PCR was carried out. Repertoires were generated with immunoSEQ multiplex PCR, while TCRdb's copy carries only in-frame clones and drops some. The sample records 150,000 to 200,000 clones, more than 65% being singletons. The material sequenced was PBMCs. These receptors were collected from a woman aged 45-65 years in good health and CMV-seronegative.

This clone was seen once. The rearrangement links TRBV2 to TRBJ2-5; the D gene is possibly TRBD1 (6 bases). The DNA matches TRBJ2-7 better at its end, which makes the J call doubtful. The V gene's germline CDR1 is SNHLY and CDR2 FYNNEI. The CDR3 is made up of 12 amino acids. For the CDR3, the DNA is TGTGCCAGCAGCGACAGGTCCTACGAGCAGTACTTC. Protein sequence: CASSDRSYEQYF.

CDR3 DNA sequence: TGTGCCTGGACCCCGAGAGGCAGGGGCTACAATCAGCCCCAGCATTTT. Translation gives CAWTPRGRGYNQPQHF. The V call is TRBV30, the J call TRBJ1-5, with D possibly being TRBD1 (6 bases). V gave up 4 bases and J gave up 3 bases, with 19 bases separating them. CDR3 size: 16 residues. The germline V gene encodes CDR1 GTSNPN and CDR2 SVGIG (reference sequence). The whole variable domain, filled in from reference TRBV30 and TRBJ1-5, reads SQTIHQWPATLVQPVGSPLSLECTVEGTSNPNLYWYRQAAGRGLQLLFYSVGIGQISSEVPQNLSASRPQDRQFILSSKKLLLSDSGFYLCAWTPRGRGYNQPQHFGDGTRLSIL.

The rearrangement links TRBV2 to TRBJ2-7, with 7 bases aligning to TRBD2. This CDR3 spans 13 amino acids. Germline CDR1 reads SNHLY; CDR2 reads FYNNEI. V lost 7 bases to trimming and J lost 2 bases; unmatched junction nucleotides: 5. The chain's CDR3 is CASKGLGAYEQYF. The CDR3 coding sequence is TGTGCCAGCAAAGGACTAGGCGCCTACGAGCAGTACTTC.

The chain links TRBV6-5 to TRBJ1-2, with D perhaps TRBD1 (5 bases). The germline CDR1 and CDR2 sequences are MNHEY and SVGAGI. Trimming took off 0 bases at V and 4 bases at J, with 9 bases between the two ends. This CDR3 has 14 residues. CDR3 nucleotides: TGTGCCAGCAGTTACTCGGCAGGGCCCTATGGCTACACCTTC. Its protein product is CASSYSAGPYGYTF.

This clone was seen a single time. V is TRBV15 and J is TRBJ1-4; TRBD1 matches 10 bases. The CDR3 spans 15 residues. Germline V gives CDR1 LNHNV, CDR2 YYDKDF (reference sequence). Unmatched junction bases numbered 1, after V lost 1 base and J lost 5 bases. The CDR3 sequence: CATSRAGQGNEKLFF. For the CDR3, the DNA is TGTGCCACCAGCAGAGCGGGACAGGGGAATGAAAAACTGTTTTTT.

The CDR3 loop is CASSLDGTGASEQFF. The CDR3, as DNA: TGTGCCAGCAGCTTAGACGGGACAGGGGCTAGTGAGCAGTTCTTC. The V gene is TRBV11-3, the J gene TRBJ2-1, with 10 bases fitting TRBD1. Germline CDR1 SGHNT, CDR2 YENEEA. With V trimmed by 0 bases and J by 9 bases, 5 bases remained unmatched. The CDR3 is 15 residues long. Full variable domain (remainder filled in from reference TRBV11-3 and TRBJ2-1): EAGVVQSPRYKIIEKKQPVAFWCNPISGHNTLYWYLQNLGQGPELLIRYENEEAVDDSQLPKDRFSAERLKGVDSTLKIQPAELGDSAVYLCASSLDGTGASEQFFGPGTRLTVL.

Here the CDR3 reads CASSHGGVDEQFF. The DNA for the CDR3 is TGTGCCAGCAGCCATGGGGGCGTTGATGAGCAGTTCTTC. J is TRBJ2-1 and V is TRBV4-2; TRBD1 is a possible D gene (6 bases). CDR1 is LGHNA, CDR2 YNFKEQ, per germline. The V end lost 3 bases, the J end lost 8 bases, and 11 bases lay between the germline ends. The CDR3 is made up of 13 amino acids.

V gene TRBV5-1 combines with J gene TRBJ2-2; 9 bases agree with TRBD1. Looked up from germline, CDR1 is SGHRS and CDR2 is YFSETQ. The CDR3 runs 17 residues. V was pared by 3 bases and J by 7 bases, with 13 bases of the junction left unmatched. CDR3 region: CASSSPADRGKGGELFF. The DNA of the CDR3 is TGCGCCAGCAGCTCACCTGCGGACAGGGGAAAGGGCGGGGAGCTGTTTTTT. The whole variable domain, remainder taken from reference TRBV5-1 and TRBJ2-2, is KAGVTQTPRYLIKTRGQQVTLSCSPISGHRSVSWYQQTPGQGLQFLFEYFSETQRNKGNFPGRFSGRQFSNSRSEMNVSTLELGDSALYLCASSSPADRGKGGELFFGEGSRLTVL.

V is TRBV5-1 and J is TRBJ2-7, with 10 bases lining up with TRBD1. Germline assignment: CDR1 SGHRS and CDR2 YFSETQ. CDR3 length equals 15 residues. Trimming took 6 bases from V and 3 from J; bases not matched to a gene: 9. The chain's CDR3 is CASKMSGTGVYEQYF. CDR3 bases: TGCGCCAGCAAAATGAGTGGGACAGGGGTCTACGAGCAGTACTTC. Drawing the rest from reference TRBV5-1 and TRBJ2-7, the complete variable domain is KAGVTQTPRYLIKTRGQQVTLSCSPISGHRSVSWYQQTPGQGLQFLFEYFSETQRNKGNFPGRFSGRQFSNSRSEMNVSTLELGDSALYLCASKMSGTGVYEQYFGPGTRLTVT.

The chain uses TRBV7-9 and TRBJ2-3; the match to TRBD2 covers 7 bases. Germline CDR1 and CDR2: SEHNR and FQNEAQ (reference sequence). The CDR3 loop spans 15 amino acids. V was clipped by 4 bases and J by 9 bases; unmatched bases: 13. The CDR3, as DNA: TGTGCCAGCAGCTCTTTATGGGGACTATTCATGACGCAGTATTTT. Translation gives CASSSLWGLFMTQYF.

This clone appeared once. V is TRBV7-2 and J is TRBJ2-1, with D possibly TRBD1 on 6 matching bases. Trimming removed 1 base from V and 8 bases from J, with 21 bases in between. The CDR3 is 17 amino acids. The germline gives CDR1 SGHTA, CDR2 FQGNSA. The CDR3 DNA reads TGTGCCAGCAGCTTAGGGTACAACAGGGAAAAGGACGATGAGCAGTTCTTC. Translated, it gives CASSLGYNREKDDEQFF. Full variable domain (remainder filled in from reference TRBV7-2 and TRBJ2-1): GAGVSQSPSNKVTEKGKDVELRCDPISGHTALYWYRQSLGQGLEFLIYFQGNSAPDKSGLPSDRFSAERTGGSVSTLTIQRTQQEDSAVYLCASSLGYNREKDDEQFFGPGTRLTVL.

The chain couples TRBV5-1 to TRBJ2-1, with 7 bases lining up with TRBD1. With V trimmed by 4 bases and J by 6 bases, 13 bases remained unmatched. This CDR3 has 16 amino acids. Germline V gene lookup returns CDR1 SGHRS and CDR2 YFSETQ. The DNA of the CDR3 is TGCGCCAGCAGCATATCGGGACAGCGAAGGGTCAATGAGCAGTTCTTC. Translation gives CASSISGQRRVNEQFF.

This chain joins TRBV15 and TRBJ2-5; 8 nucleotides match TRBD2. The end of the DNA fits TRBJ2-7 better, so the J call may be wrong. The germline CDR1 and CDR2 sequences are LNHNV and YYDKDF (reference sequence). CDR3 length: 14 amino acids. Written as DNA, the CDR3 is TGTGCCACCAGCAGAGCGGGAGGGCCCTACGAGCAGTACTTC. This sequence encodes CATSRAGGPYEQYF.

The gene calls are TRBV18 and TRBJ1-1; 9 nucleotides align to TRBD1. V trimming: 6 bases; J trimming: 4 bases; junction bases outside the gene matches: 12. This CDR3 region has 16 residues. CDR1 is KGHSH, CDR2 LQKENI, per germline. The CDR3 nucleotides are TGTGCCAGCTCGCTACAGGGGGCGCAAAGGGGCACTGAAGCTTTCTTT. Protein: CASSLQGAQRGTEAFF.

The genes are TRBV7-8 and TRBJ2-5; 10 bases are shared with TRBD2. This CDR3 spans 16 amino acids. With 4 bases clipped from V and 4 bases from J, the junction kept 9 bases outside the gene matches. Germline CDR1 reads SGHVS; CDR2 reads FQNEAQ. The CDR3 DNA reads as TGTGCCAGCAGCTCCCGGGTAGCGGGAGGAACAGAGACCCAGTACTTC. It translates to CASSSRVAGGTETQYF.

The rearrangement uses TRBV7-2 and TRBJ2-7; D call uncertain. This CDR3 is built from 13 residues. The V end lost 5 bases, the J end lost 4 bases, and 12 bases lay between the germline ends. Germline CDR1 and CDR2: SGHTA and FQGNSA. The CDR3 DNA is TGTGCCAGCAGCCGAACCGACTCGTACGAGCAGTACTTC. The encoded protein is CASSRTDSYEQYF. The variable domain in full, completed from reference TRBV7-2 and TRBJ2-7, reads GAGVSQSPSNKVTEKGKDVELRCDPISGHTALYWYRQSLGQGLEFLIYFQGNSAPDKSGLPSDRFSAERTGGSVSTLTIQRTQQEDSAVYLCASSRTDSYEQYFGPGTRLTVT.

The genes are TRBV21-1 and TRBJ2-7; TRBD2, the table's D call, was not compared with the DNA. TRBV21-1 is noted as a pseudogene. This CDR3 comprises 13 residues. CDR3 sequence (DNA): TGTGCCAGCAGCTCTAGGATGTCCTACGAGCAGTACTTC. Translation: CASSSRMSYEQYF.

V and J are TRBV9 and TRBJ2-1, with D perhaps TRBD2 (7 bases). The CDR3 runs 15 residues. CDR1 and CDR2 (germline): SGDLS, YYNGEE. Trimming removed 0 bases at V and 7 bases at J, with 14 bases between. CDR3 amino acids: CASSVVGGPRNEQFF. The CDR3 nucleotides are TGTGCCAGCAGCGTAGTGGGGGGGCCACGGAATGAGCAGTTCTTC.

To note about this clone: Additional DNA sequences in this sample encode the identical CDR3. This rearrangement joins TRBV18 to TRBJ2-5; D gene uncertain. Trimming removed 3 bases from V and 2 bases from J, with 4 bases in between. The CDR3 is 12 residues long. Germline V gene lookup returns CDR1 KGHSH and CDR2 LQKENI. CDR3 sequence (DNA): TGTGCCAGCTCACCGAGGCAAGAGACCCAGTACTTC. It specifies CASSPRQETQYF.

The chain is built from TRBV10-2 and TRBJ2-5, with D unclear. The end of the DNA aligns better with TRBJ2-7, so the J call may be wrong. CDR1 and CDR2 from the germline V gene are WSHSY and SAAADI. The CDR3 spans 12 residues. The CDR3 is CASSESSYEQYF. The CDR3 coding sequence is TGCGCCAGCAGTGAAAGCTCCTACGAGCAGTACTTC.

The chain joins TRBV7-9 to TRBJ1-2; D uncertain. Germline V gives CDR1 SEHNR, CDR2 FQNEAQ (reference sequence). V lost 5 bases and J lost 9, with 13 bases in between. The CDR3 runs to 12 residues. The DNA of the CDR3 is TGTGCCAGCAGCGTGGAAGCGAGAAGCTACACCTTC. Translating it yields CASSVEARSYTF.

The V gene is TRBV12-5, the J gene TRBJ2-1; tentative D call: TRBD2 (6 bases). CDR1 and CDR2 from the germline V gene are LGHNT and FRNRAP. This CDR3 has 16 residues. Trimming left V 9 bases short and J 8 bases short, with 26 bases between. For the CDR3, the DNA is TGTGCTAGGGGCCTCGAAACTACGGGGCCGGGGGATGAGCAGTTCTTC. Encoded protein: CARGLETTGPGDEQFF.

DNA for the CDR3: TGTGCCAGCTCACCCGGGACTACCAACGAGCAGTACTTC. Translation gives CASSPGTTNEQYF. The chain links TRBV18 to TRBJ2-7; 7 bases align to TRBD2. Germline V gene lookup returns CDR1 KGHSH and CDR2 LQKENI. The CDR3 sequence is 13 residues long. V shed 3 bases, J shed 5 bases, and the junction held 4 bases outside the gene matches.

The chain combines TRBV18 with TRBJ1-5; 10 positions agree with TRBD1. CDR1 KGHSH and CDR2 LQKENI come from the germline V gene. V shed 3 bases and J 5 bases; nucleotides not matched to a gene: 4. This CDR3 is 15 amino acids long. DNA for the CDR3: TGTGCCAGCTCACCGACAGGGGGCGTCGATCAGCCCCAGCATTTT. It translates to CASSPTGGVDQPQHF. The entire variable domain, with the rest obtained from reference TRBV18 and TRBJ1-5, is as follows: NAGVMQNPRHLVRRRGQEARLRCSPMKGHSHVYWYRQLPEEGLKFMVYLQKENIIDESGMPKERFSAEFPKEGPSILRIQQVVRGDSAAYFCASSPTGGVDQPQHFGDGTRLSIL.

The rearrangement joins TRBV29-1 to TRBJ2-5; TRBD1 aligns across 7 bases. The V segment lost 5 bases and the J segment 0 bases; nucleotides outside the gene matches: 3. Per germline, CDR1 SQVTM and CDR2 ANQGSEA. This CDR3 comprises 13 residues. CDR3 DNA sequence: TGCAGCGTTAAGGGACAGTACCAAGAGACCCAGTACTTC. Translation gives CSVKGQYQETQYF.

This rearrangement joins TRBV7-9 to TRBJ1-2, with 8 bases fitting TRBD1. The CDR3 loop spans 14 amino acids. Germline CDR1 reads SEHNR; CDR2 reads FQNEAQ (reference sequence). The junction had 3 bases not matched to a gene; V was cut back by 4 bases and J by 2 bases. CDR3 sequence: CASSSRDRNYGYTF. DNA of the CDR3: TGTGCCAGCAGCTCCCGGGACAGGAACTATGGCTACACCTTC.

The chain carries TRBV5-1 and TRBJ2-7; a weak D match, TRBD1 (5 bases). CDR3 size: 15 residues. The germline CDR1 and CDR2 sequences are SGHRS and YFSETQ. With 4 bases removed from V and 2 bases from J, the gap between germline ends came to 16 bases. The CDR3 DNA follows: TGCGCCAGCAGCCCCGAGCTGGGGCAGACCTACGAGCAGTACTTC. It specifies CASSPELGQTYEQYF.